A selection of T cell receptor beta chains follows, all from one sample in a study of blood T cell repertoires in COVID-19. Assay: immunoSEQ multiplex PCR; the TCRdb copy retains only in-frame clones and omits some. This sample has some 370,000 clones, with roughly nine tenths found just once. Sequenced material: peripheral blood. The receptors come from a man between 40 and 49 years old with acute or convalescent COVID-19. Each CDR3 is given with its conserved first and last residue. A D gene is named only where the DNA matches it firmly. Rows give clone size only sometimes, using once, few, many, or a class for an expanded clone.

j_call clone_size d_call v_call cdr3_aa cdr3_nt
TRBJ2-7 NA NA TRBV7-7 CASSLGTGTTYEQYF TGTGCTAGCAGCTTAGGAACAGGGACGACCTACGAGCAGTACTTC
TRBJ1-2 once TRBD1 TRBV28 CASSETQGADYGYTF TGTGCCAGCAGTGAGACACAGGGGGCGGACTATGGCTACACCTTC
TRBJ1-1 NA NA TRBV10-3 CATGPGNTEAFF TGTGCCACCGGCCCGGGTAACACTGAAGCTTTCTTT
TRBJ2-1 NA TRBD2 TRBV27 CASSFGRGNEQFF TGTGCCAGCAGTTTCGGGCGGGGGAATGAGCAGTTCTTC
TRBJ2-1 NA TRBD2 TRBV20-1 CSASGAGGPPYNEQFF TGCAGTGCTAGTGGGGCGGGGGGGCCTCCCTACAATGAGCAGTTCTTC
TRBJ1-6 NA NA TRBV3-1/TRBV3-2 CASSERGGNSPLHF TGTGCCAGCAGCGAGAGAGGGGGAAATTCACCCCTCCACTTT
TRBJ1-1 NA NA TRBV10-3 CAIRGVTEAYTEAFF TGTGCCATCAGGGGAGTAACGGAAGCATACACTGAAGCTTTCTTT
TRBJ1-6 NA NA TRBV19 CASRGKGESPLHF TGTGCCAGTAGGGGTAAGGGAGAGTCACCCCTCCACTTT
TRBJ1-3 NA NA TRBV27 CASSLGQGYGNTIYF TGTGCCAGCAGTTTAGGGCAGGGGTACGGAAACACCATATATTTT
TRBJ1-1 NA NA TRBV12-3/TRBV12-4 CASRGTQNTEAFF TGTGCCAGCAGGGGGACACAGAACACTGAAGCTTTCTTT
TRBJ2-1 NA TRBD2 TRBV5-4 CASSSGTSGGPGEQFF TGTGCCAGCAGTTCCGGGACTAGCGGGGGACCGGGGGAGCAGTTCTTC
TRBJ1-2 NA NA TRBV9 CASSGGNRVGNYGYTF TGTGCCAGCAGCGGAGGAAACAGGGTGGGGAACTATGGCTACACCTTC
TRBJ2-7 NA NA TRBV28 CASNPSGGLSREQYF TGTGCCAGCAACCCCTCCGGAGGGTTATCGCGCGAGCAGTACTTC
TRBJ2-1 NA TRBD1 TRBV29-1 CSTTGASYNEQFF TGCAGCACTACAGGGGCCTCCTACAATGAGCAGTTCTTC
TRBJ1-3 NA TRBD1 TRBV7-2 CASSLVQGASSGNTIYF TGTGCCAGCAGTTTAGTACAGGGGGCCAGCTCTGGAAACACCATATATTTT
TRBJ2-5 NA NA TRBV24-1 CATSDLGGAFQETQYF TGTGCCACCAGTGACCTAGGGGGGGCGTTTCAAGAGACCCAGTACTTC
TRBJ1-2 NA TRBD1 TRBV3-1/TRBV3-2 CASSQGTGGYGYTF TGTGCCAGCAGCCAGGGGACAGGGGGCTATGGCTACACCTTC
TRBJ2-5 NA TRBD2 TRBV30 CAWSDPGRGGQETQYF TGTGCCTGGAGTGATCCGGGGCGGGGGGGTCAAGAGACCCAGTACTTC
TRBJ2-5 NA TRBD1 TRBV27 CASSRDSTYQETQYF TGTGCCAGCAGCCGGGACAGTACGTACCAAGAGACCCAGTACTTC
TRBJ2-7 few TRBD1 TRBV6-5 CASSYSRHRGSYEQYF TGTGCCAGCAGTTACTCGAGGCACAGGGGGAGCTACGAGCAGTACTTC
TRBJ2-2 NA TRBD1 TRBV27 CASSFSGTGRAGELFF TGTGCCAGCAGCTTTTCCGGGACAGGGCGGGCCGGGGAGCTGTTTTTT
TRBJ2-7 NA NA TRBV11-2 CASSLGAGPYEQYF TGTGCCAGCAGCTTGGGGGCAGGCCCCTACGAGCAGTACTTC
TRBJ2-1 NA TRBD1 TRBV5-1 CASSTVPGTGINEQFF TGCGCCAGCAGCACAGTACCCGGGACAGGGATCAATGAGCAGTTCTTC
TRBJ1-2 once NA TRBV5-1 CASSFNRELNYGYTF TGCGCCAGCAGCTTTAACAGGGAGCTCAACTATGGCTACACCTTC
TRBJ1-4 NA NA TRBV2 CASSETGGEKLFF TGTGCCAGCAGTGAAACCGGGGGAGAAAAACTGTTTTTT
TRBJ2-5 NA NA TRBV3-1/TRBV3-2 CASSLDSGPIPETQYF TGTGCCAGCAGCCTAGACAGCGGGCCAATCCCTGAGACCCAGTACTTC
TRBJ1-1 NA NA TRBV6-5 CASSRNKGYTEAFF TGTGCCAGCAGCCGAAACAAGGGGTACACTGAAGCTTTCTTT
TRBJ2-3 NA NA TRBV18 CASSPRDTGTDTQYF TGTGCCAGCTCACCCAGGGACACGGGCACAGATACGCAGTATTTT
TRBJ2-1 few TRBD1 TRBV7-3 CASSSGQVNEQFF TGTGCCAGCAGCTCGGGACAGGTCAATGAGCAGTTCTTC
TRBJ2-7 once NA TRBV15 CATSRDHGKGLRYEQYF TGTGCCACCAGCAGAGATCATGGAAAGGGACTTAGGTACGAGCAGTACTTC
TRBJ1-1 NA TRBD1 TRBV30 CAWDKGARTEAFF TGTGCCTGGGATAAGGGGGCGAGAACTGAAGCTTTCTTT
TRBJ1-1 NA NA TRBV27 CASSWGPNTEAFF TGTGCCAGCAGTTGGGGGCCGAACACTGAAGCTTTCTTT
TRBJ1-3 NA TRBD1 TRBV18 CASSPRETGSSGNTIYF TGTGCCAGCTCACCACGGGAGACAGGGTCCTCTGGAAACACCATATATTTT
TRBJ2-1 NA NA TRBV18 CASGQGGHNEQFF TGTGCCAGCGGGCAGGGGGGACACAATGAGCAGTTCTTC
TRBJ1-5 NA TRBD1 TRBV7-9 CASSLESGQGIQPQHF TGTGCCAGCAGCTTAGAATCGGGACAGGGGATTCAGCCCCAGCATTTT
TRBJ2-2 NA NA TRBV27 CASSLYYTGELFF TGTGCCAGCAGTTTGTACTACACCGGGGAGCTGTTTTTT
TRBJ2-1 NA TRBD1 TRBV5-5 CASSWTGQSYGEQFF TGTGCCAGCAGCTGGACAGGGCAATCTTACGGTGAGCAGTTCTTC
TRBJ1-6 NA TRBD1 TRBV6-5 CASSRQGQGYSPLHF TGTGCCAGCAGCCGACAGGGACAAGGATATTCACCCCTCCACTTT
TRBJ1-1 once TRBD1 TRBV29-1 CSVVGGTGNRPEAFF TGCAGCGTTGTGGGGGGGACAGGGAATCGGCCTGAAGCTTTCTTT
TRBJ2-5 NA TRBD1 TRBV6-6 CASSQTTGGGIQETQYF TGTGCCAGCAGTCAAACTACAGGGGGCGGGATTCAAGAGACCCAGTACTTC
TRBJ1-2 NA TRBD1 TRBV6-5 CASSGQGTGYTF TGTGCCAGCAGCGGACAGGGGACAGGCTACACCTTC
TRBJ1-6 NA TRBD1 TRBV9 CASSVGGGGGNSPLHF TGTGCCAGCAGCGTAGGAGGGGGCGGTGGCAATTCACCCCTCCACTTT
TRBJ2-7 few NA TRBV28 CASSLGPGYEQYF TGTGCCAGCAGTTTAGGTCCCGGGTACGAGCAGTACTTC
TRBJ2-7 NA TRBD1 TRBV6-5 CASSSAGTGAYEQYF TGTGCCAGCAGTTCGGCCGGGACAGGAGCCTACGAGCAGTACTTC
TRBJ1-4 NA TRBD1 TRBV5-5 CASSLGQGATNEKLFF TGTGCCAGCAGCTTGGGACAGGGTGCAACTAATGAAAAACTGTTTTTT
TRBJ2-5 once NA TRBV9 CASSQASPLKETQYF TGTGCCAGCAGCCAGGCTTCCCCCCTCAAAGAGACCCAGTACTTC
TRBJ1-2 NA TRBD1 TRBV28 CASSSPTGAPTIGYTF TGTGCCAGCAGCTCCCCCACAGGGGCTCCTACTATCGGCTACACCTTC
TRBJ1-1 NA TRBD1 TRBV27 CASSLYRGAEAFF TGTGCCAGCAGTCTTTACAGGGGCGCTGAAGCTTTCTTT
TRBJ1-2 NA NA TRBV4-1 CASSQVGEGSGYTF TGCGCCAGCAGCCAAGTCGGGGAAGGATCGGGCTACACCTTC
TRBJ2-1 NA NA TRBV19 CARGLNIRTSYNEQFF TGTGCCAGAGGACTCAACATAAGAACTTCTTACAATGAGCAGTTCTTC
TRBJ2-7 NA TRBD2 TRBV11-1 CASSFASGPYEQYF TGTGCCAGCAGCTTCGCTAGCGGTCCCTACGAGCAGTACTTC
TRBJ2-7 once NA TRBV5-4 CASSSPGLPFYEQYF TGTGCCAGCAGTTCCCCGGGACTCCCCTTCTACGAGCAGTACTTC